The 12 T cell receptor beta chains presented below share a single source sample, sequenced in a study of identical twins. TCRdb re-called the 5' RACE reads with MiXCR, one entry per CDR3 protein. The table lists hundreds of thousands of distinct CDR3 sequences, more than 9% of them singletons, with just over 7% in the top ten. The sample was also linked to a second study, of yellow fever vaccine responses in identical twins.

The sample consisted of CD8+ T cells sorted from blood. The receptor set was obtained from a woman in her late teens or twenties in good health.

This clonotype was recorded a few times. The genes are TRBV9 and TRBJ1-4; no reliable D call. This CDR3 comprises 16 residues. Germline V CDR1 and CDR2: SGDLS, YYNGEE. V was shortened by 3 bases and J by 0 bases, with 12 bases between the two germline ends. The DNA for the CDR3 is TGTGCCAGCAGCGAGGAGGCCCTAGCAACTAATGAAAAACTGTTTTTT. It encodes CASSEEALATNEKLFF.

V gene TRBV13 combines with J gene TRBJ1-6; tentative D call: TRBD1 (5 bases). The CDR3 has 15 amino acids. Trimming removed 3 bases at V and 10 bases at J, with 16 bases between. Germline V gene lookup returns CDR1 PRHDT and CDR2 FYEKMQ (reference sequence). Here the CDR3 reads CASSFPQETGSPLHF. DNA for the CDR3: TGTGCCAGCAGCTTTCCACAGGAGACTGGGTCACCCCTCCACTTT.

The rearrangement joins TRBV5-1 to TRBJ2-4; D might be TRBD1 (5 bases). The CDR3 totals 19 residues. Per germline, CDR1 SGHRS and CDR2 YFSETQ. V lost 4 bases, J lost 0 bases, and 23 bases lay in between. CDR3 sequence reads: CASSQYRRMSLLAKNIQYF. In DNA form, the CDR3 reads TGCGCCAGCAGCCAGTACAGGCGGATGAGTTTACTAGCCAAAAACATTCAGTACTTC.

The chain uses TRBV6-1 and TRBJ2-4; maybe TRBD1 (5 bases). The CDR3 totals 14 residues. Trimming took off 2 bases at V and 8 bases at J, with 13 bases between the two ends. The germline V gene encodes CDR1 MNHNS and CDR2 SASEGT. The CDR3 nucleotides are TGTGCCAGCAGTGAACGGAACCTAGGGGACATTCAGTACTTC. Its translation is CASSERNLGDIQYF.

A few counts support this clonotype. The V and J genes are TRBV7-6 and TRBJ2-4; TRBD2 agrees at 7 bases. The germline V gene encodes CDR1 SGHVS and CDR2 FNYEAQ. The J segment lost 0 bases and the V segment lost 1 base, leaving 15 bases of the junction unmatched. This CDR3 comprises 20 residues. The CDR3 reads CASSLVPEGLAELAKNIQYF. As DNA, the CDR3 is TGTGCCAGCAGCTTAGTTCCAGAGGGGCTAGCGGAACTAGCCAAAAACATTCAGTACTTC.

The table lists this clonotype with a few counts. J is TRBJ1-6 and V is TRBV7-8; D is unclear. CDR1 and CDR2 (germline): SGHVS, FQNEAQ. This CDR3 is 14 amino acids long. Trimming stripped 5 bases from V and 5 bases from J, with 10 bases between. The CDR3 spells CASSRPGDNSPLHF. CDR3 DNA: TGTGCCAGCAGCCGACCCGGGGATAATTCACCCCTCCACTTT.

V and J are TRBV6-2 or TRBV6-3 and TRBJ2-7; 10 bases are shared with TRBD1. This CDR3 region has 14 residues. V was clipped by 6 bases and J by 0 bases; unmatched bases: 2. Germline V CDR1 and CDR2: MNHEY, SVGEGT. The CDR3 spells CASRGTGASYEQYF. The CDR3 nucleotides are TGTGCCAGCAGGGGGACAGGGGCCTCCTACGAGCAGTACTTC.

This clonotype was counted at least ten times. The rearrangement uses TRBV4-2 and TRBJ1-1; D unclear. Trimming took off 0 bases at V and 6 bases at J, with 17 bases between the two ends. Per the germline V gene, CDR1 is LGHNA and CDR2 is YNFKEQ. The CDR3 has 16 residues. The CDR3 bases are TGTGCCAGCAGCCAAGAGAAGCTGGGATACATCGCTGAAGCTTTCTTT. Protein: CASSQEKLGYIAEAFF.

This clonotype was observed a handful of times. The chain has TRBV4-1 and TRBJ2-5; 7 positions match TRBD1. Germline CDR1 MGHRA, CDR2 YSYEKL. This CDR3 is built from 18 residues. Trimming took 4 bases from V and 5 from J; bases not matched to a gene: 19. CDR3 nucleotide sequence: TGCGCCAGCAGCCCCCCCCTCGACAGGGATCGTTCTAGCGAGACCCAGTACTTC. Its translation: CASSPPLDRDRSSETQYF.

The genes are TRBV5-6 and TRBJ1-5; no definite D call. V lost 3 bases and J lost 0, with 13 bases in between. CDR3 length: 16 residues. Per the germline V gene, CDR1 is SGHDT and CDR2 is YYEEEE. CDR3 nucleotides: TGTGCCAGCAGCTCCCGGACGGCAAATAGCAATCAGCCCCAGCATTTT. As protein: CASSSRTANSNQPQHF.

This clonotype was seen only a few times. This sequence joins TRBV12-3 or TRBV12-4 and TRBJ1-4, with 8 positions matching TRBD1. V lost 6 bases to trimming and J lost 3 bases; unmatched junction nucleotides: 9. The CDR3 covers 16 residues. Here the CDR3 reads CASRDRTGYPNEKLFF. In DNA form, the CDR3 reads TGTGCCAGCAGGGATCGGACAGGGTACCCTAATGAAAAACTGTTTTTT.

This clonotype was counted only a few times. J is TRBJ2-2 and V is TRBV5-5, with unresolved D. Deletions cut 4 bases from V and 5 bases from J, with 15 bases between. Germline CDR1 SGHKS, CDR2 YYEKEE (reference sequence). The CDR3 spans 15 residues. The DNA of the CDR3 is TGTGCCAGCAGCCGCCCCCCTACAATGACCGGGGAGCTGTTTTTT. Its translation: CASSRPPTMTGELFF.